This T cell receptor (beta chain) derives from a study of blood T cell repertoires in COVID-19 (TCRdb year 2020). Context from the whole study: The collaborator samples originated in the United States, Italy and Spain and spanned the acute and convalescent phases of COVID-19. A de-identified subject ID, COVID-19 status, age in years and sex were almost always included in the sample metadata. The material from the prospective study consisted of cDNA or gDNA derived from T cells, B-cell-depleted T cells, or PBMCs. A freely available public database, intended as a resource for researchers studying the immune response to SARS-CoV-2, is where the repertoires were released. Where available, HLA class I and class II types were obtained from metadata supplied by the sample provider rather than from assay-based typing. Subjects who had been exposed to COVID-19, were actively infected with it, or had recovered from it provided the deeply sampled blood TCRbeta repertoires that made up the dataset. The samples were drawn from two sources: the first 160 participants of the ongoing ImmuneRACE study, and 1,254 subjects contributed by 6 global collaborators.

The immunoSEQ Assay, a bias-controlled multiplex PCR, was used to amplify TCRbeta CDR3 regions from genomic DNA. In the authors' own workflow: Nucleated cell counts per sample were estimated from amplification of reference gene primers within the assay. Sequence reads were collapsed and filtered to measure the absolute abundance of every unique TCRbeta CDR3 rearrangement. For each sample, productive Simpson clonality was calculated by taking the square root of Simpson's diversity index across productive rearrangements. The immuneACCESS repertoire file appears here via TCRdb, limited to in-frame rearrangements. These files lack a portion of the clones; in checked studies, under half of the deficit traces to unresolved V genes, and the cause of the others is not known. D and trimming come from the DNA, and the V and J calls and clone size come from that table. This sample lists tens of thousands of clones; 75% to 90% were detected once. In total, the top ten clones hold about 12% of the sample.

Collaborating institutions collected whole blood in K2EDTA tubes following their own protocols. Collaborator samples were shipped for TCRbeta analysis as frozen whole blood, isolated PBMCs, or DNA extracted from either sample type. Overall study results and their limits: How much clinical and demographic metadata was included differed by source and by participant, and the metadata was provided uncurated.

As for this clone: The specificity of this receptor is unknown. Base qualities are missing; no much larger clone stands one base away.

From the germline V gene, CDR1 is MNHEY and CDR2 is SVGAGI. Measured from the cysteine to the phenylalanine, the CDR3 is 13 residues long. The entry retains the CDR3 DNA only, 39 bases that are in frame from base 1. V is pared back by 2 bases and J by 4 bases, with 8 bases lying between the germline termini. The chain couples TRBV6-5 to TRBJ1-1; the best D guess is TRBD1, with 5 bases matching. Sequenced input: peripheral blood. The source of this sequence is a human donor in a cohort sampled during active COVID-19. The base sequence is TGTGCCAGCAGTTACGTGGGGCCCACTGAAGCTTTCTTT. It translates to CASSYVGPTEAFF.